A single sample is the source of the 28 T cell receptor beta chains below, sequenced in a study of blood T cell repertoires in COVID-19. Here immunoSEQ multiplex PCR was the method, and the copy in TCRdb shows in-frame clones only, minus some. The profile shows some 400,000 clones, 80% to 90% of them singletons. The sequenced sample was PBMCs or T cells enriched from blood (not recorded which). These receptors were taken from a man aged 25 to 40 who had recovered from COVID-19.

This chain connects TRBV11-2 to TRBJ2-7; D gene unclear. Germline V CDR1 and CDR2: SGHAT, FQNNGV. The V end lost 3 bases, the J end lost 0 bases, and 9 bases lay between the germline ends. This CDR3 has 14 amino acids. The CDR3, as DNA: TGTGCCAGCAGCTTCAGACAATCCTCCTACGAGCAGTACTTC. The encoded protein is CASSFRQSSYEQYF.

The genes are TRBV7-9 and TRBJ1-2, with a weak D call TRBD1 (6 bases). Trimming removed 2 bases at V and 7 bases at J, with 17 bases between. The germline V gene encodes CDR1 SEHNR and CDR2 FQNEAQ (reference sequence). CDR3 length: 15 residues. Written as DNA, the CDR3 is TGTGCCAGCAGCTTATCGGACAGACCCTATACTGGCTACACCTTC. Its translation is CASSLSDRPYTGYTF.

The J gene is TRBJ2-2, the V gene TRBV7-2, with D tentatively TRBD1 (6 bases). Germline CDR1 SGHTA, CDR2 FQGNSA. The CDR3 extends over 15 amino acids. Trimming pared 2 bases from V and 6 bases from J, leaving 13 bases between. The CDR3 bases are TGTGCCAGCAGCTTACAAGGGACAAGAGCCGGGGAGCTGTTTTTT. It codes for CASSLQGTRAGELFF.

This CDR3 reads CAITQGYEQYF. DNA for the CDR3: TGTGCCATTACACAGGGCTACGAGCAGTACTTC. The chain joins TRBV28 to TRBJ2-7; a possible D gene is TRBD1 (6 bases). The V gene's germline CDR1 is MDHEN and CDR2 SYDVKM. V lost 10 bases and J 3 bases, leaving 10 bases between the germline ends. The CDR3 is 11 residues long.

This clone was detected once. The chain joins TRBV5-6 to TRBJ2-5; TRBD1 aligns across 8 bases. This CDR3 is built from 15 residues. Unmatched junction bases numbered 7, after V lost 4 bases and J lost 2 bases. Per germline, CDR1 SGHDT and CDR2 YYEEEE. The CDR3 DNA is TGTGCCAGCAGCCTACCGGGACAGGCTCAAGAGACCCAGTACTTC. Translation gives CASSLPGQAQETQYF.

V gene TRBV19 combines with J gene TRBJ2-1; no definite D call. This CDR3 spans 14 amino acids. Germline assignment: CDR1 LNHDA and CDR2 SQIVND (reference sequence). The ends were cut back, 2 bases at V and 0 bases at J, with 5 bases in the middle. The CDR3 bases are TGTGCCAGTAGTATAACCAGCTCCTACAATGAGCAGTTCTTC. Protein: CASSITSSYNEQFF.

The V and J genes are TRBV7-9 and TRBJ1-4, with 9 bases aligning to TRBD1. Germline-derived CDR1 and CDR2 are SEHNR and FQNEAQ (reference sequence). Trimming at V came to 5 bases and at J to 8 bases, leaving 6 bases not matched to a gene. This CDR3 is 14 amino acids long. CDR3 loop: CASSQGQGREKLFF. The CDR3 coding sequence is TGTGCCAGCAGCCAGGGACAGGGTAGAGAAAAACTGTTTTTT.

The chain links TRBV28 to TRBJ1-2; D remains ambiguous. Germline V gene sequence: CDR1 MDHEN, CDR2 SYDVKM. This CDR3 spans 16 amino acids. The V end lost 5 bases, the J end lost 8 bases, and 24 bases lay between the germline ends. The CDR3: CASSPPSGISSLGYTF. In DNA form, the CDR3 reads TGTGCCAGCAGTCCCCCCTCCGGGATCTCTAGTTTGGGCTACACCTTC.

CDR3 protein: CAWSASVQSSYEQYF. CDR3 nucleotides: TGTGCCTGGAGCGCTAGCGTACAAAGCTCCTACGAGCAGTACTTC. V and J are TRBV30 and TRBJ2-7; TRBD2 might be the D (6 bases). V gave up 3 bases and J gave up 0 bases, with 15 bases separating them. Germline V gene data show CDR1 as GTSNPN and CDR2 as SVGIG (reference sequence). CDR3 length: 15 residues.

Here the CDR3 reads CASSSAGQALPLLEQYF. CDR3 bases: TGTGCCAGCAGCTCGGCTGGACAGGCCTTACCTCTCCTCGAGCAGTACTTC. The rearrangement uses TRBV11-2 and TRBJ2-7; 7 positions match TRBD1. CDR3 length equals 17 residues. Unmatched junction bases numbered 18, after V lost 4 bases and J lost 6 bases. Per the germline V gene, CDR1 is SGHAT and CDR2 is FQNNGV.

This sequence joins TRBV30 and TRBJ1-4; TRBD1 aligns across 8 bases. The CDR3 consists of 16 residues. Germline V gene lookup returns CDR1 GTSNPN and CDR2 SVGIG (reference sequence). The V gene end was trimmed by 8 bases and the J gene end by 0 bases; junction bases not matched to a gene: 11. DNA for the CDR3: TGTGCCCTCCGGGACAGGTTATTTGCAACTAATGAAAAACTGTTTTTT. Translating gives CALRDRLFATNEKLFF.

The genes are TRBV28 and TRBJ1-5; D may be TRBD1 (6 bases). V lost 3 bases and J lost 6, with 12 bases in between. The CDR3 spans 14 residues. From germline, CDR1 is MDHEN and CDR2 SYDVKM. In nucleotides, the CDR3 is TGTGCCAGCAGTTTGTCGGGGGGCGGTCAGCCCCAGCATTTT. Protein: CASSLSGGGQPQHF.

Here the CDR3 reads CASSQRVHLGGANSPLHF. The CDR3 coding sequence is TGCGCCAGCAGCCAAAGGGTACACCTAGGGGGCGCGAATTCACCCCTCCACTTT. The J gene is TRBJ1-6, the V gene TRBV4-1; 7 bases match TRBD1. CDR3 size: 18 residues. The V and J ends lost 2 bases and 7 bases, in that order; junction bases with no gene match: 14. From germline, CDR1 is MGHRA and CDR2 YSYEKL.

This clone was recorded once. The genes are TRBV5-4 and TRBJ2-2, with D possibly being TRBD1 (6 bases). Germline lookup yields CDR1 SGHNT and CDR2 YYREEE (reference sequence). Trimming took off 4 bases at V and 1 base at J, with 11 bases between the two ends. CDR3 size: 15 residues. The CDR3 protein is CASSPPGQNTGELFF. The CDR3 DNA reads TGTGCCAGCAGCCCCCCGGGACAGAACACCGGGGAGCTGTTTTTT.

The J gene is TRBJ2-2, the V gene TRBV13, with D perhaps matching TRBD1 (6 bases). The CDR3 covers 15 residues. Germline values: CDR1 PRHDT, CDR2 FYEKMQ (reference sequence). The V and J ends lost 4 bases and 6 bases respectively, with 15 bases between them. CDR3: CASSSKYREPGELFF. The CDR3 nucleotides are TGTGCCAGCAGCTCCAAATACAGGGAGCCCGGGGAGCTGTTTTTT.

This chain connects TRBV7-8 to TRBJ1-2; 7 nucleotides line up with TRBD1. J gave up 4 bases and V 4 bases, and 6 bases lay outside the gene matches. There are 14 residues in the CDR3. Germline V CDR1 and CDR2: SGHVS, FQNEAQ. CDR3 loop: CASSYGTASYGYTF. The CDR3 DNA reads TGTGCCAGCAGCTACGGGACAGCGAGCTATGGCTACACCTTC.

This rearrangement joins TRBV27 to TRBJ2-2, with 7 bases lining up with TRBD1. V was pared by 6 bases and J by 9 bases, with 10 bases of the junction left unmatched. CDR3 length: 14 residues. Germline assignment: CDR1 MNHEY and CDR2 SMNVEV (reference sequence). The CDR3 DNA follows: TGTGCCAGCAGGGCGGGCAGGGGGTCTTGGGAGCTGTTTTTT. It codes for CASRAGRGSWELFF.

The genes are TRBV6-6 and TRBJ2-3; D perhaps matches TRBD1 (6 bases). Germline-derived CDR1 and CDR2 are MNHNY and SVGAGI (reference sequence). The CDR3 loop spans 15 amino acids. V lost 5 bases, J lost 5 bases, and 17 bases lay in between. The CDR3 DNA follows: TGTGCCAGCAGTCCCCGTGGGGGCGCAGGAGATACGCAGTATTTT. Its protein is CASSPRGGAGDTQYF.

The chain joins TRBV2 to TRBJ2-6; 7 bases match TRBD1. Germline values: CDR1 SNHLY, CDR2 FYNNEI. The CDR3 runs 17 residues. The junction had 7 bases not matched to a gene; V was cut back by 5 bases and J by 0 bases. CDR3 loop: CASSRGDSNSGANVLTF. As DNA, the CDR3 is TGTGCCAGCAGTCGAGGGGACAGTAACTCTGGGGCCAACGTCCTGACTTTC.

This clone appeared a single time. This chain uses TRBV19 with TRBJ1-1; the match to TRBD1 covers 9 bases. CDR1 is LNHDA, CDR2 SQIVND, per germline (reference sequence). There are 15 residues in the CDR3. The junction had 10 bases not matched to a gene; V was cut back by 5 bases and J by 6 bases. CDR3 region: CASSDRDRVFSEAFF. DNA of the CDR3: TGTGCCAGTAGTGACCGGGACAGGGTCTTCTCTGAAGCTTTCTTT.

Only a few counts were recorded for this clone. J is TRBJ2-7 and V is TRBV29-1; the match to TRBD1 covers 8 bases. The junction had 5 bases not matched to a gene; V was cut back by 4 bases and J by 6 bases. The CDR3 has 12 amino acids. The germline CDR1 and CDR2 sequences are SQVTM and ANQGSEA. DNA for the CDR3: TGCAGCGTTGCACAGACAGGGGCCGAGCAGTACTTC. Protein product: CSVAQTGAEQYF.

The chain employs TRBV5-1 and TRBJ1-6; weak D call: TRBD1 (6 bases). CDR3 length: 14 amino acids. Germline V gives CDR1 SGHRS, CDR2 YFSETQ. V lost 2 bases, J lost 6 bases, and 9 bases lay in between. The CDR3 region has the DNA TGCGCCAGCAGCTTAACAGGGAGTAATTCACCCCTCCACTTT. Translation: CASSLTGSNSPLHF.

This clone has just a few counts. The V gene is TRBV12-5, the J gene TRBJ1-6; a possible D gene is TRBD1 (5 bases). The CDR3 has 15 amino acids. The V gene's germline CDR1 is LGHNT and CDR2 FRNRAP. Trimming shortened V by 7 bases and J by 6 bases, and 16 bases separated the two germline ends. The CDR3 bases are TGTGCTAGTGCCCACTTGGGACTTCTTAATTCACCCCTCCACTTT. Translated: CASAHLGLLNSPLHF.

J is TRBJ1-1 and V is TRBV9; a possible D gene is TRBD1 (6 bases). V lost 1 base and J lost 4, with 11 bases in between. Germline V lookup: CDR1 SGDLS, CDR2 YYNGEE. The CDR3 is made up of 14 amino acids. CDR3 in amino acids: CASSVLGAGTEAFF. DNA of the CDR3: TGTGCCAGCAGCGTATTGGGGGCTGGCACTGAAGCTTTCTTT.

For the CDR3, the DNA is TGTGCCAGCACACCGGGGGTGGACTCCTACGAGCAGTACTTC. Protein product: CASTPGVDSYEQYF. The chain joins TRBV7-2 to TRBJ2-7, with a weak D call TRBD2 (6 bases). The V gene lost 7 bases and the J gene lost 0 bases, with 13 bases spanning the gap. Germline CDR1 and CDR2: SGHTA and FQGNSA. The length of the CDR3 is 14 residues.

A note on this clone: The same CDR3 arises from other DNA sequences in this sample as well. The rearrangement links TRBV27 to TRBJ1-2, with 7 positions matching TRBD1. This CDR3 region has 13 residues. V shed 5 bases, J shed 5 bases, and the junction held 5 bases outside the gene matches. The germline V gene has CDR1 MNHEY and CDR2 SMNVEV (reference sequence). The CDR3 here is CASSTGQSYGYTF. Here the CDR3 DNA reads TGTGCCAGCAGTACGGGACAGAGTTATGGCTACACCTTC.

As DNA, the CDR3 is TGTGCCAGCAGCGGACAGACCAATCAGCCCCAGCATTTT. Protein sequence: CASSGQTNQPQHF. The V and J genes are TRBV12-3 or TRBV12-4 and TRBJ1-5, with D tentatively TRBD1 (6 bases). Trimming shortened V by 6 bases and J by 3 bases, and 9 bases separated the two germline ends. The CDR3 runs to 13 residues.

The chain carries TRBV29-1 and TRBJ1-3, with no clear D. The germline gives CDR1 SQVTM, CDR2 ANQGSEA. This CDR3 has 12 amino acids. V dropped 7 bases and J dropped 4 bases, with 11 bases sitting between them. This CDR3 is CSASQAGNTIYF. The CDR3 region has the DNA TGCAGCGCGAGCCAGGCGGGAAACACCATATATTTT. Variable domain in full (rest from reference TRBV29-1 and TRBJ1-3): SAVISQKPSRDICQRGTSLTIQCQVDSQVTMMFWYRQQPGQSLTLIATANQGSEATYESGFVIDKFPISRPNLTFSTLTVSNMSPEDSSIYLCSASQAGNTIYFGEGSWLTVV.